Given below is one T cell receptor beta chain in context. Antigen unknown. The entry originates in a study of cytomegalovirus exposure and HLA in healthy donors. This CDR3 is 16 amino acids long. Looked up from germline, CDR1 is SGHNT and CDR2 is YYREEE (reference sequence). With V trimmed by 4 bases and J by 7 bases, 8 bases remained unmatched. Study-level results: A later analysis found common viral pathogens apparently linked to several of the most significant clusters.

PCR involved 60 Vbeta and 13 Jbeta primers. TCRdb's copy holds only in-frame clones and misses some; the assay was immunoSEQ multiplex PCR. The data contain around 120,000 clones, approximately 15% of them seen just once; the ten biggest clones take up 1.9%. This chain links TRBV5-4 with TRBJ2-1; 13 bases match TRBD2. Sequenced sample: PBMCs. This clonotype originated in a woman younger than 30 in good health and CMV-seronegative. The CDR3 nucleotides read TGTGCCAGCAGCCCGAGGACTAGCGGGAGTTTTAATGAGCAGTTCTTC. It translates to CASSPRTSGSFNEQFF.